This T cell receptor beta chain derives from a study of blood T cells in healthy people across ages (dated by TCRdb to between 2014 and 2016). Background for the entire study: In model experiments, template switching captured about one uniquely barcoded TCR beta cDNA molecule for every two T cells. The study measured age-related changes in TCR beta repertoire diversity using deep sequencing normalized with unique cDNA molecular identifiers. The donors were split into four age groups: young (average about 16 years), middle-aged (39), aged (more than 55) and long-lived (approximately 80). To avoid experimental bias, donors of different ages were distributed randomly across sequencing lanes. Using the same blood draw, the study looked at two additional independent replicas of 1 million unique cDNA reads for two donors, one aged 18 to 30 and the other aged 80 or older.

Summary of the overall study and its limitations: Observed TCR beta diversity per million T cells fell roughly linearly with age, and a significant reduction was already apparent by age approximately 41. A strong correlation was found between observed TCR beta diversity and the percentage of naive T cells measured by flow cytometry. Estimates of total diversity from one million sequenced T cells were regarded as lower bounds and underestimates. Donor CMV infection status was unknown, potentially confounding age-related changes in expanded clonotypes. Since profiling was done on bulk unsorted PBMCs, naive and antigen-experienced compartments could not be conclusively compared. Compared with the aged group, the long-lived group had more naive CD4+ T cells, fewer expanded clones and increased TCR diversity, suggesting age selection.

Preparation of the library involved 5' RACE. Sequencing relied on an Illumina HiSeq 2500. A second 7 to 11 cycle PCR used a sample-barcoded 5' primer and a J-beta primer mix. A template-switch 5' adaptor carrying 12 random nucleotides introduced a unique molecular identifier onto each TCR beta cDNA molecule. At least 2.5 million CDR3-containing paired-end reads were obtained from each sample. All of the RNA was converted into first-strand cDNA using the Mint cDNA synthesis kit, with a TRBC-specific oligonucleotide serving as the primer. Following uracil-DNA glycosylase treatment, a first 18-cycle PCR with universal primers M1SS and BC2_uni_R was performed on all cDNA. Per the original workflow: For normalization, 1 million high-quality reads, each with a distinct molecular identifier, were randomly selected from each sample. Instead of being binned into consensus sequences, reads that shared molecular identifiers were thrown out. MiTCR, run with a Q25 quality threshold and the strictest error-elimination algorithm, handled CDR3 identification, clonotype clustering and error correction. A nonparametric unseen species model with Euler transformation was used to estimate lower-bound total TCR beta diversity. TCRdb itself trimmed the public reads at Q25 with fastp, ran MiXCR and retained productive beta chains. One record per CDR3 amino acid sequence lists the most common genes and DNA. The V and J calls reflect TCRdb's pipeline rather than the authors' work. The sample includes around 650,000 distinct CDR3 sequences, with about a third observed a single time. Roughly 15% of the sample is taken by the ten largest.

This clonotype was picked up many times. It lacks a known antigen. A much larger clone sits a single nucleotide away, making a read error possible. From a lookup of the germline V gene (reference sequence), CDR1 and CDR2 are DFQATT and SNEGSKA. Inclusive of the bounding cysteine and phenylalanine, the CDR3 is 17 residues long. The kept DNA is CDR3 alone, 51 bases in frame from the first base. Systemically healthy Caucasian individuals from Russia, some 38 in total and aged about 6 to 95 years, were included as donors. About 9.8 milliliters of peripheral blood were drawn from each donor into EDTA-treated Vacutainer tubes. PBMCs were isolated by Ficoll-Paque density-gradient centrifugation, with at least 6 million obtained per sample. Total RNA was extracted from PBMCs with Trizol reagent, with at least 6 micrograms obtained per sample. For every donor, an aliquot of PBMCs went through flow cytometry to measure the percentages of naive CD45RAhigh/CD27high T cells.

The chain is encoded by TRBV20-1 joined to TRBJ2-1, and the D gene may be TRBD1, 6 bases matching. Judging by the DNA end, TRBJ2-7 fits better; the J call may be wrong. The TCR originated in a woman aged 80 or older in good health. Donor details come from another sample of the same person, matched by shared clones. Sequenced: blood. The CDR3 region has the sequence CSARDPFGTGLYNEQYF. The base sequence is TGCAGTGCTAGAGATCCCTTCGGAACAGGGCTCTACAATGAGCAGTACTTC.